This T cell receptor (beta chain) was sequenced during a study of T cell changes during pregnancy in multiple sclerosis. TCRdb's table, derived via immunoSEQ multiplex PCR, lists solely in-frame clones and lacks some. The sample lists about 69,000 clones; 90% to 95% were seen once. The CDR3 is 12 residues long. Germline CDR1 and CDR2: LNHDA and SQIVND (reference sequence). Trimming removed 5 bases at V and 10 bases at J, with 14 bases between. The source is a female donor in good health, enrolled as a control in a pregnancy study. The gene calls are TRBV19 and TRBJ1-1, with D hard to call. Sequenced material: CD4+ T cells from peripheral blood mononuclear cells, taken in the third trimester of pregnancy. The CDR3 DNA is TGTGCCAGTAGTGCCAGGACTGCCGGAGCTTTCTTT. It yields the protein CASSARTAGAFF.